A single sample is the source of the 15 T cell receptor beta chains below, sequenced in a study of neurological immune-mediated disorders. TCRdb re-analysed the 5' RACE reads in MiXCR, keeping a single row per CDR3 protein. The data show 14,000 or so distinct CDR3 sequences, 7% seen once. Sequenced: CD8+ T cells from blood. These receptors were obtained from a woman aged 40 to 55 in good health.

The gene calls are TRBV6-5 and TRBJ1-1; a weak D match, TRBD1 (5 bases). Trimming took 2 bases from V and 1 from J, leaving 8 bases between them. Germline loops: CDR1 MNHEY, CDR2 SVGAGI. This CDR3 region has 14 residues. The CDR3 DNA follows: TGTGCCAGCAGTTACAGGGACGCGAACACTGAAGCTTTCTTT. Protein product: CASSYRDANTEAFF.

This clonotype was found many times. The chain joins TRBV15 to TRBJ2-2, with D maybe TRBD1 (6 bases). Trimming took off 3 bases at V and 4 bases at J, with 18 bases between the two ends. Germline loops: CDR1 LNHNV, CDR2 YYDKDF (reference sequence). The CDR3 runs to 17 residues. CDR3 loop: CATSRFRGQRRTGELFF. CDR3 nucleotides: TGTGCCACCAGCAGGTTCCGAGGACAGCGCCGCACCGGGGAGCTGTTTTTT.

There are many counts of this clonotype. The chain joins TRBV18 to TRBJ1-3, with D perhaps TRBD1 (6 bases). V lost 2 bases and J lost 2, with 13 bases in between. CDR1 KGHSH and CDR2 LQKENI come from the germline V gene. CDR3 length: 16 residues. CDR3 sequence reads: CASSPTGQATGNTIYF. The CDR3 DNA sequence: TGTGCCAGCTCACCAACGGGACAAGCGACTGGAAACACCATATATTTT. Drawing the rest from reference TRBV18 and TRBJ1-3, the complete variable domain is NAGVMQNPRHLVRRRGQEARLRCSPMKGHSHVYWYRQLPEEGLKFMVYLQKENIIDESGMPKERFSAEFPKEGPSILRIQQVVRGDSAAYFCASSPTGQATGNTIYFGEGSWLTVV.

This clonotype has a count of ten or more. V and J are TRBV27 and TRBJ2-3; the D is unclear. The CDR3 is made up of 14 amino acids. V was shortened by 10 bases and J by 2 bases, with 16 bases between the two germline ends. Germline loops: CDR1 MNHEY, CDR2 SMNVEV (reference sequence). CDR3 DNA sequence: TGTGCCACCTCCATGTCGCTAAACACAGATACGCAGTATTTT. This gives the protein CATSMSLNTDTQYF.

By share, this clonotype ranks as medium-sized. J is TRBJ1-1 and V is TRBV4-1; D may be TRBD1 (6 bases). Germline assignment: CDR1 MGHRA and CDR2 YSYEKL. The CDR3 is 13 residues long. V lost 2 bases and J 8 bases, leaving 12 bases between the germline ends. As DNA, the CDR3 is TGCGCCAGCAGCCAAAGGGGGTTGGAGGAAGCTTTCTTT. Residues: CASSQRGLEEAFF.

There are many counts of this clonotype. The chain couples TRBV11-2 to TRBJ2-1; D not resolved. Trimming removed 5 bases at V and 6 bases at J, with 8 bases between. Germline CDR1 and CDR2: SGHAT and FQNNGV. This CDR3 comprises 12 residues. CDR3 nucleotides: TGTGCCAGCAGCCCCCCGGCCAATGAGCAGTTCTTC. It yields the protein CASSPPANEQFF. Complete variable domain (other parts from reference TRBV11-2 and TRBJ2-1): EAGVAQSPRYKIIEKRQSVAFWCNPISGHATLYWYQQILGQGPKLLIQFQNNGVVDDSQLPKDRFSAERLKGVDSTLKIQPAKLEDSAVYLCASSPPANEQFFGPGTRLTVL.

A word on this clonotype: This may come from a read error, since a much larger clone is one base off. This chain connects TRBV30 to TRBJ1-2; D is undetermined. Trimming cost V 6 bases and J 7 bases, with 12 bases left between them. This CDR3 contains 11 residues. The germline gives CDR1 GTSNPN, CDR2 SVGIG (reference sequence). The CDR3: CACGELRGYTF. DNA for the CDR3: TGTGCCTGCGGGGAACTGCGTGGCTACACCTTC.

The sample holds many counts of this clonotype. Here the CDR3 reads CASSVAGTVGRGNTEAFF. The CDR3 coding sequence is TGTGCCAGCAGCGTAGCGGGGACGGTAGGGAGGGGGAACACTGAAGCTTTCTTT. This chain links TRBV9 with TRBJ1-1; the D gene is possibly TRBD1 (5 bases). The CDR3 contains 18 residues. V was cut by 0 bases and J by 1 base, with 19 bases left in between. From germline, CDR1 is SGDLS and CDR2 YYNGEE.

With respect to this clonotype: The CDR3 ends on some other residue instead of the conserved phenylalanine or tryptophan, so this is likely a read error. V usage is TRBV25-1 and J usage is TRBJ1-2; D not resolved. Germline V gene data show CDR1 as MGHDK and CDR2 as SYGVNS. V lost 6 bases and J 11 bases, leaving 16 bases between the germline ends. CDR3 size: 12 residues. CDR3 region: CASRGTSWGYTL. CDR3 nucleotides: TGTGCCAGCAGGGGTACTTCGTGGGGTTACACCTTA.

The table lists this clonotype with many counts. The CDR3 coding sequence is TGTGCCAGCAGCGCACCCGGGACAGGGCCCGAGACCCAGTACTTC. Protein product: CASSAPGTGPETQYF. The chain joins TRBV7-9 to TRBJ2-5, with 9 positions matching TRBD1. The CDR3 has 15 amino acids. Germline CDR1 is SEHNR and CDR2 is FQNEAQ (reference sequence). With V trimmed by 5 bases and J by 5 bases, 9 bases remained unmatched. The full variable domain, rest sourced from reference TRBV7-9 and TRBJ2-5, is DTGVSQNPRHKITKRGQNVTFRCDPISEHNRLYWYRQTLGQGPEFLTYFQNEAQLEKSRLLSDRFSAERPKGSFSTLEIQRTEQGDSAMYLCASSAPGTGPETQYFGPGTRLLVL.

In this sample, this clonotype turned up many times. V is TRBV7-9 and J is TRBJ2-2, with D tentatively TRBD1 or TRBD2 (6 bases each). The ends were cut back, 4 bases at V and 4 bases at J, with 16 bases in the middle. CDR1 and CDR2 (germline): SEHNR, FQNEAQ (reference sequence). This CDR3 region has 16 residues. DNA for the CDR3: TGTGCCAGCAGCTCGACCGGGGGCCTTCTCACCGGGGAGCTGTTTTTT. This translates into CASSSTGGLLTGELFF.

In its sample, this clonotype was seen many times. The rearrangement joins TRBV5-1 to TRBJ2-2; 9 bases fit TRBD1. The junction had 7 bases not matched to a gene; V was cut back by 5 bases and J by 5 bases. Germline loops: CDR1 SGHRS, CDR2 YFSETQ. CDR3 length equals 15 residues. CDR3 in amino acids: CASRAGTGLTGELFF. The CDR3 bases are TGCGCCAGCAGAGCCGGGACAGGGTTGACCGGGGAGCTGTTTTTT.

This clonotype was observed many times. The V gene is TRBV6-2 or TRBV6-3, the J gene TRBJ1-5; TRBD1 matches at 9 bases. This CDR3 spans 14 amino acids. Looked up from germline, CDR1 is MNHEY and CDR2 is SVGEGT. After removal of 5 bases from V and 6 bases from J, the junction contained 5 bases not matched to a gene. The CDR3 sequence is CASSQTGGGQPQHF. CDR3 nucleotides: TGTGCCAGCAGTCAAACAGGGGGCGGTCAGCCCCAGCATTTT.

This clonotype showed up many times. The V call is TRBV4-1, the J call TRBJ2-5; D unclear. CDR3 length: 13 residues. Trimming removed 1 base from V and 5 bases from J, with 8 bases in between. Per the germline V gene, CDR1 is MGHRA and CDR2 is YSYEKL. The CDR3 here is CASSQVWRETQYF. CDR3 DNA: TGCGCCAGCAGCCAAGTTTGGCGCGAGACCCAGTACTTC.

The chain recombines TRBV19 with TRBJ2-2; 8 bases match TRBD1. This CDR3 has 16 residues. Germline V lookup: CDR1 LNHDA, CDR2 SQIVND (reference sequence). Germline trimming cut 5 bases from V and 7 bases from J; bases unmatched to any gene: 12. Written as DNA, the CDR3 is TGTGCCAGTAGTCCCCGGGGCCAGGGGGCTTACGGGGAGCTGTTTTTT. Its protein is CASSPRGQGAYGELFF.